This T cell receptor (beta chain) was retrieved from a study of metastatic and nonmetastatic thyroid tumors (dated by TCRdb to 2018 to 2021). For context, the study as a whole: Repertoires were compared across peripheral blood and tumor or nodule tissue samples from malignant and benign thyroid patients. The paper's findings and limits, for the study overall: In both blood and tumor samples, malignant tumors were reported to have significantly higher TCR beta diversity than benign nodules.

No treatment had been received by any patient before thyroid surgery. Using T-cell receptor beta sequencing, the researchers looked back retrospectively at clinical samples from patients, gathered between the early 2010s and the late 2010s. Library construction relied on PCR. Instrument on record: Illumina HiSeq 4000. The TCR beta-chain CDR3 region of each patient was profiled by high-throughput sequencing. The original methods were these. Drawing on CDR3 differences between clinicopathological groups, the researchers built a classifier meant to tell apart patients with distant-metastatic papillary thyroid cancer. To measure repertoire diversity the researchers used the Shannon index, while the Morisita-Horn index served to gauge how similar the tumor and blood repertoires were. The raw public reads went through TCRdb reprocessing: fastp at Q25, MiXCR clone calling, in-frame beta chains kept. The V and J calls come from TCRdb's annotation, not from the publication. The sample has around 38,000 clones on record, roughly a quarter of them singletons. Together, the top ten hold approximately 9.9% of the sample.

This clone was seen many times. Its antigen is currently not known. No clone much larger than this one lies a single base away; base qualities are absent. CDR1 is given as MGHRA and CDR2 as YSYEKL, both from the germline V gene. V lost 1 base and J lost 4 bases; the stretch between them is 13 bases long. The CDR3 goes from the cysteine to the phenylalanine over 15 residues. The only DNA kept is the CDR3, 45 bases in frame from the first base. Sequencing was performed on blood. The sequence derives from a female donor with papillary thyroid cancer or a benign thyroid nodule (not recorded which). Some clones in this sample may be carry-over from other donors' samples. The rearranged segments are TRBV4-1 and TRBJ1-2, with no confident D gene call. The CDR3 has the sequence CASSQVRVAPYGYTF. DNA sequence: TGCGCCAGCAGCCAAGTTCGTGTAGCACCCTATGGCTACACCTTC.